One sample yielded the 13 T cell receptor beta chains listed below, sequenced in a study of blood T cell repertoires in COVID-19 (dated by TCRdb to 2019 to 2021). The library was generated by the immunoSEQ multiplex PCR assay. The source is immuneACCESS, and TCRdb retained only in-frame sequences with V and J called. Part of the clones is not carried over; for the studies checked, unresolved V genes explain less than half of this, and the remainder is unexplained. Within this sample are over 100,000 clones, with approximately 80% of them counted one time only. The ten largest clones take up 3% to 4% of the sample. Sequencing input: peripheral blood. These receptors were collected from a woman of 80 years or more with active or convalescent COVID-19.

The chain couples TRBV7-3 to TRBJ2-2, with a weak D call TRBD1 (5 bases). Germline assignment: CDR1 SGHTA and CDR2 FQGTGA. V was shortened by 5 bases and J by 6 bases, with 13 bases between the two germline ends. The CDR3 has 14 amino acids. This CDR3 reads CASSQARESGELFF. The DNA for the CDR3 is TGTGCCAGCAGCCAGGCCAGGGAATCCGGGGAGCTGTTTTTT.

The chain is built from TRBV12-5 and TRBJ2-5, with 10 nucleotides matching TRBD2. The CDR3 totals 15 residues. Germline V gene sequence: CDR1 LGHNT, CDR2 FRNRAP. With V trimmed by 5 bases and J by 3 bases, 6 bases remained unmatched. The CDR3 protein is CASGIGLAEEETQYF. CDR3 in DNA: TGTGCTAGTGGTATCGGACTAGCGGAAGAAGAGACCCAGTACTTC.

This chain links TRBV11-2 with TRBJ2-3, with TRBD1 as a possible D gene (6 bases). The germline gives CDR1 SGHAT, CDR2 FQNNGV. V lost 4 bases, J lost 6 bases, and 17 bases lay in between. This CDR3 contains 15 residues. The CDR3 reads CASSSSGQISDTQYF. CDR3 DNA: TGTGCCAGCAGCTCGTCGGGACAAATTTCTGATACGCAGTATTTT.

This clone occurred a few times. V gene TRBV27 combines with J gene TRBJ2-7; 8 bases match TRBD2. Trimming took 6 bases from V and 0 from J; bases not matched to a gene: 1. In germline, CDR1 is MNHEY, CDR2 SMNVEV (reference sequence). This CDR3 is 13 amino acids long. The CDR3 DNA is TGTGCCAGCAGCCTAGCGGGCTCCTACGAGCAGTACTTC. Protein product: CASSLAGSYEQYF.

The chain links TRBV14 to TRBJ2-1; TRBD2 aligns across 8 bases. Per germline, CDR1 SGHDN and CDR2 FVKESK. J was trimmed by 4 bases and V by 2 bases; bases with no gene match: 7. The CDR3 loop spans 16 amino acids. DNA of the CDR3: TGTGCCAGCAGCCAACAAAGCGGGAGCAGATACAATGAGCAGTTCTTC. Translation gives CASSQQSGSRYNEQFF.

This clone was detected once. This chain connects TRBV28 to TRBJ1-6; no reliable D call. The CDR3 spans 14 residues. Germline CDR1 MDHEN, CDR2 SYDVKM. V was shortened by 1 base and J by 10 bases, with 11 bases between the two germline ends. The CDR3 DNA follows: TGTGCCAGCAGTTTATCCCCAGGCCTCTCACCCCTCCACTTT. The encoded protein is CASSLSPGLSPLHF.

The gene calls are TRBV7-9 and TRBJ2-5; TRBD2 agrees at 15 bases. The CDR3 consists of 18 residues. Per germline, CDR1 SEHNR and CDR2 FQNEAQ (reference sequence). The V gene end was trimmed by 0 bases and the J gene end by 7 bases; junction bases not matched to a gene: 9. CDR3: CASSLAEGTSGRPRTQYF. For the CDR3, the DNA is TGTGCCAGCAGCTTAGCGGAAGGGACTAGCGGGAGGCCCAGGACCCAGTACTTC.

This clone was seen once. The chain has TRBV9 and TRBJ2-3; 8 nucleotides line up with TRBD2. V gave up 0 bases and J gave up 8 bases; unmatched junction bases: 14. The V gene's germline CDR1 is SGDLS and CDR2 YYNGEE. The CDR3 spans 17 residues. CDR3 sequence: CASSVGSGESTFGTQYF. In DNA form, the CDR3 reads TGTGCCAGCAGCGTAGGTAGCGGGGAGTCCACTTTCGGTACGCAGTATTTT.

This chain uses TRBV28 with TRBJ2-2, with D possibly matching TRBD1 (6 bases). The CDR3 consists of 14 residues. Trimming stripped 6 bases from V and 1 base from J, with 9 bases between. Germline CDR1 is MDHEN and CDR2 is SYDVKM. The CDR3 region has the DNA TGTGCCAGCAGCCCGGGACAGAACACCGGGGAGCTGTTTTTT. It is translated as CASSPGQNTGELFF.

The chain links TRBV28 to TRBJ2-1, with 7 bases identical to TRBD2. The junction had 9 bases not matched to a gene; V was cut back by 4 bases and J by 9 bases. There are 14 residues in the CDR3. Germline loops: CDR1 MDHEN, CDR2 SYDVKM. The CDR3 sequence: CASSWDYSGAEQFF. Written as DNA, the CDR3 is TGTGCCAGCAGTTGGGACTACAGCGGGGCTGAGCAGTTCTTC.

This clone was observed once. The V gene is TRBV28, the J gene TRBJ1-6, with a possible D match to TRBD1 (6 bases). CDR3 length: 16 amino acids. The germline V and J ends were trimmed by 3 bases and 3 bases, with 12 bases remaining between them. CDR1 is MDHEN and CDR2 is SYDVKM in the germline V gene. Here the CDR3 reads CASSFAGVGYNSPLHF. Here the CDR3 DNA reads TGTGCCAGCAGTTTTGCAGGGGTCGGCTATAATTCACCCCTCCACTTT.

The sample holds one count of this clone. The chain combines TRBV6-5 with TRBJ1-1; no reliable D call. Germline CDR1 MNHEY, CDR2 SVGAGI. The CDR3 loop spans 11 amino acids. Trimming shortened V by 8 bases and J by 9 bases, and 13 bases separated the two germline ends. For the CDR3, the DNA is TGTGCCAGCCGCTATGGGAGTAAAGCTTTCTTT. This codes for CASRYGSKAFF.

The chain carries TRBV7-2 and TRBJ2-7; D perhaps matches TRBD1 (6 bases). CDR3 size: 18 residues. CDR1 and CDR2 (germline): SGHTA, FQGNSA. V lost 1 base to trimming and J lost 0 bases, with 19 bases between them. DNA for the CDR3: TGTGCCAGCAGCTTAGACCGCTCCCGGACAGTTTTCTCCTACGAGCAGTACTTC. Its translation is CASSLDRSRTVFSYEQYF.